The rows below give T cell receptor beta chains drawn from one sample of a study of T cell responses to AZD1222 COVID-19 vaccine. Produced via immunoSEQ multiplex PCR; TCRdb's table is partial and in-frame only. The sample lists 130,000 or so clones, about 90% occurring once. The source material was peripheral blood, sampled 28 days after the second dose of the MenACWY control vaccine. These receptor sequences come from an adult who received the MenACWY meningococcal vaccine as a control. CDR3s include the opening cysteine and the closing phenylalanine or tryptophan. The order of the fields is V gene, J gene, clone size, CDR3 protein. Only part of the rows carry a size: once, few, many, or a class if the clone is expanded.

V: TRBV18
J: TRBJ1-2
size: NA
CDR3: CASSPRDRDGYTF

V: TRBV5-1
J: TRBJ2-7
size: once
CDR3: CASSLAGQGWDEQYF

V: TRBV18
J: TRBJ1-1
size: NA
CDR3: CASSTTRKDTEAFF

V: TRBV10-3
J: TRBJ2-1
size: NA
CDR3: CAISLGTEQFF

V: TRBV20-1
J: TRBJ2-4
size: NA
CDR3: CSGLTKNIQYF

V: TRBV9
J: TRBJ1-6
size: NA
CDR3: CASSETGTGPSPLHF

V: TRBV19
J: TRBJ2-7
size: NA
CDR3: CASSRQGAFNEQYF

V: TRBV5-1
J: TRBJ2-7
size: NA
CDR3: CASSSGRGNLYYEQYF

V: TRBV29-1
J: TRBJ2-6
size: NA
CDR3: CSVRGSGANVLTF

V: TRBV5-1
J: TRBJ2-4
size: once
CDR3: CASLTSGKTKNIQYF

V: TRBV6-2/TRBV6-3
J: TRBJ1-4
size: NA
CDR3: CASSLVQEKLFF

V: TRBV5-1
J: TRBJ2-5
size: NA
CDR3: CASSFPSETQYF

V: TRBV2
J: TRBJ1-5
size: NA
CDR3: CASSADSSNQPQHF

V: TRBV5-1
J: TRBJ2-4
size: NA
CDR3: CASSLASEQIQYF

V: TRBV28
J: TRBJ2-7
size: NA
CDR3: CASDDRVSYEQYF

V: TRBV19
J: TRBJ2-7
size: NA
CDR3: CASSIEGPDRGYLPYEQYF

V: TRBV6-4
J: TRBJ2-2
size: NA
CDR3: CASSDGTAGTGELFF

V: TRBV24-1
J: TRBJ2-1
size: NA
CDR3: CATSDPTSGRLSQQFF

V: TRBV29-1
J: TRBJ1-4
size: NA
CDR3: CSVGRDNDEKLFF

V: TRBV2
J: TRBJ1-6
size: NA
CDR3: CASSEGKGNSPLHF

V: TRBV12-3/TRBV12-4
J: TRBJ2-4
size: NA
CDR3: CASSPQGGNIQYF

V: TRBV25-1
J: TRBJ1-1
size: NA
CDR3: CASSEWSGENTEAFF

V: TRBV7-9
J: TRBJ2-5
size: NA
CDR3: CASSPQIGETQYF

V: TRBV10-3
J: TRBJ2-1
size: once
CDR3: CATTGAGDEQFF

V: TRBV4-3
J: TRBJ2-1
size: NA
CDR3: CASSQYRTGAYNEQFF

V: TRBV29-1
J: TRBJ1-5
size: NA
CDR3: CSVAGQGGSQPQHF

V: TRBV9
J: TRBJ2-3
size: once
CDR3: CASSVETGALGDTQYF

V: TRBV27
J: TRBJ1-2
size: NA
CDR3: CASSLKPTGHNYGYTF

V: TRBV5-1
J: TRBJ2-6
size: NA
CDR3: CASSLLGSGANVLTF

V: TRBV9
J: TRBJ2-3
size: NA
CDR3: CASSVGATTDTQYF

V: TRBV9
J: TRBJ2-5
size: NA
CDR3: CASSVSGGRIETQYF

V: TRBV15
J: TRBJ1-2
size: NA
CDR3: CATSQRQGAGGYTF

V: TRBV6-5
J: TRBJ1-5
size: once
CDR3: CASSTDRLNQPQHF

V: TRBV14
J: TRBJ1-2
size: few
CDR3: CASSQDYSYGYTF

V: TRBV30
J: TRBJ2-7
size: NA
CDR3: CAWNQGHEQYF

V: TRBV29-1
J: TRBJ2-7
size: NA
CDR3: CSVSHTTAYEQYF

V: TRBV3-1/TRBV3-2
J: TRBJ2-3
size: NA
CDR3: CASSQDSEQDETSTDTQYF

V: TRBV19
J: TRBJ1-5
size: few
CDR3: CASNRDTGASNQPQHF

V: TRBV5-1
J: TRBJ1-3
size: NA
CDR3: CASSPEGSGNTIYF

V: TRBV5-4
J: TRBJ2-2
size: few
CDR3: CASSFDTTPRELFF

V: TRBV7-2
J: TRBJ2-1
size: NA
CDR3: CASSLVLARDNEQFF

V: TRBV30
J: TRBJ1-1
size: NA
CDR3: CAWSVRSGVEAFF

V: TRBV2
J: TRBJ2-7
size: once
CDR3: CASSEIAGGGEQYF

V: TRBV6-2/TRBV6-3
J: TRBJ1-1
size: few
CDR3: CASSYAQGIGTEAFF

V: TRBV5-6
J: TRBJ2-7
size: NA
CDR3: CASNPQGGSYEQYF

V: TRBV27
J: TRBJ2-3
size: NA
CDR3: CASSLGTRTDTQYF

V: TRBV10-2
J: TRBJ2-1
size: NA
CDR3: CASSQGQFNEQFF

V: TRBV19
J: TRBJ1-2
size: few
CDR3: CASNSGTGRHHGYTF

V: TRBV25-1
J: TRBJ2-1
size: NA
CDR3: CASSGTGRSSYNEQFF

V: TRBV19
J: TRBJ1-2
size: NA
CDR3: CASSTRQGLNYGYTF

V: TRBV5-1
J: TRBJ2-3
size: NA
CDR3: CASSPPGTTQYF

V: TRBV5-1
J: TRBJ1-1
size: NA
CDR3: CASSLGTSTLNTEAFF